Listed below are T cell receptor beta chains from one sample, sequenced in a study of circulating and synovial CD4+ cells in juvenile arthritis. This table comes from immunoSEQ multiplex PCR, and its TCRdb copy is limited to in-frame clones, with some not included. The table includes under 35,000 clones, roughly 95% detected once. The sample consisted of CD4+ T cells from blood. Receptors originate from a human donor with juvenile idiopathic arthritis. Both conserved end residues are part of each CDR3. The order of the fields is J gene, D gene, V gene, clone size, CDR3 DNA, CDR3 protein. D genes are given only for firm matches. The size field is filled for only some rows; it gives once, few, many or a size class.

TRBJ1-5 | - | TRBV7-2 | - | TGTGCCAGCAGCTTAGTGATTGGAGTGGGTTCGGGTCAGCCCCAGCATTTT | CASSLVIGVGSGQPQHF
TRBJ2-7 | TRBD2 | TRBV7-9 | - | TGTGCCAGCAGCTTAGTAGGTAGCGGGAGCCCCTACGAGCAGTACTTC | CASSLVGSGSPYEQYF
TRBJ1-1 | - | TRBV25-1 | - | TGTGCCAGCAGTATACACGATAACACTGAAGCTTTCTTT | CASSIHDNTEAFF
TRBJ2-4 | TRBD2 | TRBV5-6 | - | TGTGCCAGCAGCTTACGGCTAGCGGGATACAAAAACATTCAGTGCTTC | CASSLRLAGYKNIQCF
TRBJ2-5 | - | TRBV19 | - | TGTGCCAGTGCCTCCCGGGGTGGCGGGGAGACCCAGTACTTC | CASASRGGGETQYF
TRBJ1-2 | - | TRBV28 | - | TGTGCCAGCAGTCCTACCGGGGCGCGGGGTTACTATGGCTACACCTTC | CASSPTGARGYYGYTF
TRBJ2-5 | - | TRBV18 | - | TGTGCCAGCTCACGACTAAACCAAGAGACCCAGTACTTC | CASSRLNQETQYF
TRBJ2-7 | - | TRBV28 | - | TGTGCCAGCAGTCCCTCCGGGATAAGCTCCTACGAGCAGTACTTC | CASSPSGISSYEQYF
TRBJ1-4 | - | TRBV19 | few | TGTGCCAGTAGTATTGTGACGTTCCCGAGGTTGTTTTTT | CASSIVTFPRLFF
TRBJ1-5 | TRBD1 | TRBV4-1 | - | TGCGCCAGCAGCCAAGGTACCAGGGGGGCGAGCAATCAGCCCCAGCATTTT | CASSQGTRGASNQPQHF
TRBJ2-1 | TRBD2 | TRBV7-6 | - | TGTGCCAGCAGCCTGACTAGCGAGAACAATTACCACAATGAGCAGTTCTTC | CASSLTSENNYHNEQFF
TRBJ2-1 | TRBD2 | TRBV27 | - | TGTGCCAGCAGTTCGTATAGCGGGACCGGTGGAGAGCAGTTCTTC | CASSSYSGTGGEQFF
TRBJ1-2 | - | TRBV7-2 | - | TGTGCCAGCAGACAGTTCCAGGGATACTATGGCTACACCTTC | CASRQFQGYYGYTF
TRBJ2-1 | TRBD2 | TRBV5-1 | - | TGCGCCAGCAGCGTAATGACTAGCGTCAATGAGCAGTTCTTC | CASSVMTSVNEQFF